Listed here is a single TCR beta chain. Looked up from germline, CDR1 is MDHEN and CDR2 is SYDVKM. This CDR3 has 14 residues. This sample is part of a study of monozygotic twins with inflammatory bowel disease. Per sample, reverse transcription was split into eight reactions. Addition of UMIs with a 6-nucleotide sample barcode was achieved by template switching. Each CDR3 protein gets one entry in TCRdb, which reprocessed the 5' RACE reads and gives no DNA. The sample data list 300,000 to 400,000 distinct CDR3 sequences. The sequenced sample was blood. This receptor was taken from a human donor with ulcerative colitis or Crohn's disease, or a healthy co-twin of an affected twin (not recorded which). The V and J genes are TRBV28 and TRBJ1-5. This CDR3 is CASLRHLSNQPQHF.